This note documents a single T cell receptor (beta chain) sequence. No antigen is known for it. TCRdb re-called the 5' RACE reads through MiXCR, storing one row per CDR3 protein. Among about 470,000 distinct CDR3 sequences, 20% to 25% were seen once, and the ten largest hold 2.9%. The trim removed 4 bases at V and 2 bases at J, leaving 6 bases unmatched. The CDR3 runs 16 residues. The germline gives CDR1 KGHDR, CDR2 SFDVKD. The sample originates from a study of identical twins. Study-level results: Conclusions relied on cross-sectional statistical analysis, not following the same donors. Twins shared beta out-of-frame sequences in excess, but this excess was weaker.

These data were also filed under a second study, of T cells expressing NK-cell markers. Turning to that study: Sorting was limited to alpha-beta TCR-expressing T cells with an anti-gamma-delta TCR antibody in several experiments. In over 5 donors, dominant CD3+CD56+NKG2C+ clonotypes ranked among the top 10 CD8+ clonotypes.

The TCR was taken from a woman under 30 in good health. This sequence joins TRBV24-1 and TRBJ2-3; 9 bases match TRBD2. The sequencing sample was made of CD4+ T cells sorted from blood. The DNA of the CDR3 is TGTGCCACCAGTGAAGCGGGAGGCCACCTCACAGATACGCAGTATTTT. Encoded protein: CATSEAGGHLTDTQYF.